These 6 T cell receptor beta chains were all obtained from the same sample, sequenced in a study of blood T cells in healthy people across ages (dated by TCRdb to 2013 to 2016). The library was generated by 5' RACE. Reads for this sample came from an Illumina HiSeq 2500. The second PCR ran for about 7 to 11 cycles and used a J-beta primer mix along with a sample-barcoded 5' primer. TCRdb trimmed the raw reads at Q25, called clones with MiXCR and kept productive beta chains. Each entry merges the rows of one CDR3 protein and shows their most common DNA and genes. The sample table holds 700,000 to 850,000 distinct CDR3 sequences, of which around 36% were seen once. The ten largest clonotypes hold 10% to 15% of the sample. The source material was blood. These TCRs come from a man in his late teens or twenties in good health.

The gene calls are TRBV28 and TRBJ1-2, with D perhaps matching TRBD1 (5 bases). CDR1 MDHEN and CDR2 SYDVKM come from the germline V gene. V dropped 5 bases and J dropped 2 bases, with 15 bases sitting between them. There are 15 residues in the CDR3. The CDR3 loop reads CASSNPAQGNYGYTF. CDR3 nucleotide sequence: TGTGCCAGCAGTAATCCGGCTCAGGGAAACTATGGCTACACCTTC.

Worth noting for this clonotype: One end of the junction varies from germline; a read error may be responsible. V usage is TRBV5-1 and J usage is TRBJ1-2; D gene uncertain. The CDR3 has 16 amino acids. CDR1 SGHRS and CDR2 YFSETQ come from the germline V gene. CDR3 in amino acids: CVSSKYLRSANYGYTF. For the CDR3, the DNA is TGCGTCAGCAGCAAATATCTACGCAGCGCTAACTATGGCTACACCTTC. The full variable domain, completed using reference TRBV5-1 and TRBJ1-2, is KAGVTQTPRYLIKTRGQQVTLSCSPISGHRSVSWYQQTPGQGLQFLFEYFSETQRNKGNFPGRFSGRQFSNSRSEMNVSTLELGDSALYLCVSSKYLRSANYGYTFGSGTRLTVV.

This clonotype was picked up a small number of times. This chain's CDR3 is CASSGHSVNYGYTF. CDR3 bases: TGTGCCAGCAGTGGACACTCAGTGAACTATGGCTACACCTTC. The chain combines TRBV6-2 or TRBV6-3 with TRBJ1-2; possible D gene TRBD1, 5 bases. The CDR3 has 14 residues. Germline-derived CDR1 and CDR2 are MNHEY and SVGEGT. V was trimmed by 5 bases and J by 2 bases, leaving 12 bases between them.

The chain couples TRBV5-1 to TRBJ2-1; either TRBD1 or TRBD2 may supply D (6 bases each). Germline values: CDR1 SGHRS, CDR2 YFSETQ. The CDR3 extends over 14 amino acids. Trimming pared 3 bases from V and 7 bases from J, leaving 14 bases between. The CDR3 region is CASSWVGGTNEQFF. The CDR3 region has the DNA TGCGCCAGCAGCTGGGTTGGAGGGACAAATGAGCAGTTCTTC.

The rearrangement links TRBV20-1 to TRBJ2-7; D possibly matches TRBD1 or TRBD2 (7 bases each). This CDR3 region has 13 residues. Trimming took 6 bases from V and 3 from J, leaving 15 bases between them. Germline-derived CDR1 and CDR2 are DFQATT and SNEGSKA (reference sequence). For the CDR3, the DNA is TGCAGTGCCAGGGGGGGGGTGGGCTACGAGCAGTACTTC. Translation gives CSARGGVGYEQYF.

The rearrangement joins TRBV9 to TRBJ2-1, with TRBD2 identical over 11 bases. V trimming: 4 bases; J trimming: 9 bases; junction bases outside the gene matches: 9. This CDR3 is 15 amino acids long. Germline V gene lookup returns CDR1 SGDLS and CDR2 YYNGEE. CDR3: CASSPGSGGAGEQFF. Written as DNA, the CDR3 is TGTGCCAGCAGCCCCGGTAGCGGGGGGGCGGGTGAGCAGTTCTTC. The full variable domain, rest sourced from reference TRBV9 and TRBJ2-1, is DSGVTQTPKHLITATGQRVTLRCSPRSGDLSVYWYQQSLDQGLQFLIQYYNGEERAKGNILERFSAQQFPDLHSELNLSSLELGDSALYFCASSPGSGGAGEQFFGPGTRLTVL.